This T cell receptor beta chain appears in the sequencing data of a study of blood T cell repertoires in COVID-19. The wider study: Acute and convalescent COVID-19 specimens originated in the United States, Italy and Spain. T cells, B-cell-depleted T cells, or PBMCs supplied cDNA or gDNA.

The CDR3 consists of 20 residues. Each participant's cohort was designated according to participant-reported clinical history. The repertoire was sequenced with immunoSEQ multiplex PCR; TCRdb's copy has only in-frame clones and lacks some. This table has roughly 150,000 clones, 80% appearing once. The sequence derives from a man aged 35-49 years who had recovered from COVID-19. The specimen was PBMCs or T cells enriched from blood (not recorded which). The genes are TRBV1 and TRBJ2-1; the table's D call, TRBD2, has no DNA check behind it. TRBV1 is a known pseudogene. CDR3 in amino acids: CTSSQDSWLHGGLVSNEQFF. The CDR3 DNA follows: TGCACCAGCAGCCAAGATTCCTGGCTCCATGGAGGACTAGTATCCAATGAGCAGTTCTTC.